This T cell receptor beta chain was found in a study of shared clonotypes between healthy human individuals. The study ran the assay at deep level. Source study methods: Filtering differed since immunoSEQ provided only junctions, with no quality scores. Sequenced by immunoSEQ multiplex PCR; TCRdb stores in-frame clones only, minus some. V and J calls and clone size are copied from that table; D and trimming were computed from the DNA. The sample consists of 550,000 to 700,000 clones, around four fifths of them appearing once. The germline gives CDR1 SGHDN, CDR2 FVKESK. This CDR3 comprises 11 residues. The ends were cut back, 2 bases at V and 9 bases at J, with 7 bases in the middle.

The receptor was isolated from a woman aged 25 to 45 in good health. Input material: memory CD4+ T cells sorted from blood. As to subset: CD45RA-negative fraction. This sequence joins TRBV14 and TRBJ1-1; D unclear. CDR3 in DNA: TGTGCCAGCAGCCAAATATTCCAAGCTTTCTTT. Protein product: CASSQIFQAFF. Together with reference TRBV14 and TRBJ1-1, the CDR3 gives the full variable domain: EAGVTQFPSHSVIEKGQTVTLRCDPISGHDNLYWYRRVMGKEIKFLLHFVKESKQDESGMPNNRFLAERTGGTYSTLKVQPAELEDSGVYFCASSQIFQAFFGQGTRLTVV.